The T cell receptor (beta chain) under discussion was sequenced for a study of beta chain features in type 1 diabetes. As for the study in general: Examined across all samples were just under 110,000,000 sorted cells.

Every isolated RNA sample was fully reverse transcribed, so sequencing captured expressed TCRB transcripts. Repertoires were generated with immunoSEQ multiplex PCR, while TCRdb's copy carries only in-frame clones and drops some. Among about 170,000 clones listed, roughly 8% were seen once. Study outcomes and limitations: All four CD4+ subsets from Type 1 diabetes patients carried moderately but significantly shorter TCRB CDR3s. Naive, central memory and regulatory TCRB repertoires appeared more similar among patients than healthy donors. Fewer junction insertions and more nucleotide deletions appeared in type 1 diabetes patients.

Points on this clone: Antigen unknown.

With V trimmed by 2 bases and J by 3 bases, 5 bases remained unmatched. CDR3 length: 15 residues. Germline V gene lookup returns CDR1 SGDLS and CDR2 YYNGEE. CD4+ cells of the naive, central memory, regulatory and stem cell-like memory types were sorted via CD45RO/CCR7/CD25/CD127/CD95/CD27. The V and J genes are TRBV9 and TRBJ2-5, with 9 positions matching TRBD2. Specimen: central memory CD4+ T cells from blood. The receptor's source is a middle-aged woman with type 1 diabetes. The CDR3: CASSVGGGAEETQYF. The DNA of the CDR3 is TGTGCCAGCAGCGTCGGCGGGGGGGCGGAAGAGACCCAGTACTTC.